Below, 14 T cell receptor beta chains from the same sample are listed, as sequenced in a study of blood T cell repertoires in COVID-19. Only in-frame clones appear in the TCRdb table, and some are missing; sequencing was by immunoSEQ multiplex PCR. The sample lists roughly 70,000 clones; just under 90% were seen once. What was sequenced was peripheral blood. Receptors originate from a woman aged 80 or older with active COVID-19.

This chain connects TRBV5-1 to TRBJ1-1, with 7 bases matching TRBD1. The CDR3 sequence is 15 residues long. With V trimmed by 4 bases and J by 1 base, 7 bases remained unmatched. Germline lookup yields CDR1 SGHRS and CDR2 YFSETQ. The CDR3 nucleotides are TGCGCCAGCAGCCCAGTGACAGGGACGAACACTGAAGCTTTCTTT. It translates to CASSPVTGTNTEAFF. The entire variable domain, with the rest obtained from reference TRBV5-1 and TRBJ1-1, is as follows: KAGVTQTPRYLIKTRGQQVTLSCSPISGHRSVSWYQQTPGQGLQFLFEYFSETQRNKGNFPGRFSGRQFSNSRSEMNVSTLELGDSALYLCASSPVTGTNTEAFFGQGTRLTVV.

The gene calls are TRBV4-1 and TRBJ2-7; 11 nucleotides match TRBD1. There are 15 residues in the CDR3. Germline values: CDR1 MGHRA, CDR2 YSYEKL. V trimming: 4 bases; J trimming: 4 bases; junction bases outside the gene matches: 6. The DNA for the CDR3 is TGCGCCAGCAGCCCGACCGGGACAGGGGGGTACGAGCAGTACTTC. Translation: CASSPTGTGGYEQYF.

This chain connects TRBV4-3 to TRBJ1-2; tentative D call: TRBD1 (5 bases). CDR3 length: 14 residues. Trimming took 0 bases from V and 3 from J, leaving 8 bases between them. CDR1 and CDR2 (germline): LGHNA, YSLEER. The DNA of the CDR3 is TGCGCCAGCAGCCAAGACAGGGTCGACTATGGCTACACCTTC. It specifies CASSQDRVDYGYTF.

The V call is TRBV6-2 or TRBV6-3, the J call TRBJ2-7; no clear D gene. The CDR3 sequence is 14 residues long. Germline CDR1 MNHEY, CDR2 SVGEGT. The V and J ends lost 0 bases and 1 base respectively, with 7 bases between them. CDR3 DNA: TGTGCCAGCAGTTACTCGAGAGTATCCTACGAGCAGTACTTC. It encodes CASSYSRVSYEQYF.

This clone was seen once. The chain is built from TRBV7-3 and TRBJ2-1, with 7 bases identical to TRBD2. The V gene's germline CDR1 is SGHTA and CDR2 FQGTGA. This CDR3 is 18 amino acids long. V was clipped by 2 bases and J by 1 base; unmatched bases: 11. The DNA of the CDR3 is TGTGCCAGCAGCTTAGATCCCCCGACTAGCATGTCCTACAATGAGCAGTTCTTC. Amino acids: CASSLDPPTSMSYNEQFF.

This chain connects TRBV9 to TRBJ2-5; no definite D call. Germline CDR1 SGDLS, CDR2 YYNGEE. V lost 3 bases, J lost 0 bases, and 6 bases lay in between. The CDR3 runs to 13 residues. CDR3 residues: CASSETHQETQYF. The CDR3 DNA is TGTGCCAGCAGCGAGACACACCAAGAGACCCAGTACTTC.

The V call is TRBV5-4, the J call TRBJ2-3; TRBD2 aligns across 9 bases. V lost 0 bases to trimming and J lost 4 bases; unmatched junction nucleotides: 6. Germline CDR1 reads SGHNT; CDR2 reads YYREEE (reference sequence). This CDR3 spans 16 amino acids. The CDR3 spells CASSLDAGGPSDTQYF. CDR3 in DNA: TGTGCCAGCAGCTTGGATGCGGGAGGGCCATCAGATACGCAGTATTTT.

Regarding this clone: This CDR3 is also generated by other DNA sequences in the sample. The chain recombines TRBV7-2 with TRBJ2-7, with D hard to call. CDR1 and CDR2 from the germline V gene are SGHTA and FQGNSA. The V and J ends lost 3 bases and 2 bases respectively, with 11 bases between them. CDR3 length: 14 residues. The CDR3 nucleotides read TGTGCCAGCAGCTTGCGGTCCGGTACCTACGAGCAGTACTTC. Translated: CASSLRSGTYEQYF.

The chain recombines TRBV19 with TRBJ2-1; possibly TRBD2 for D (6 bases). Trimming shortened V by 4 bases and J by 12 bases, and 13 bases separated the two germline ends. This CDR3 has 12 residues. Germline V lookup: CDR1 LNHDA, CDR2 SQIVND (reference sequence). In nucleotides, the CDR3 is TGTGCCAGTAGTAGTAAGGGAGGCGGGCAGTTCTTC. Translation gives CASSSKGGGQFF. Full variable domain (missing parts from reference TRBV19 and TRBJ2-1): DGGITQSPKYLFRKEGQNVTLSCEQNLNHDAMYWYRQDPGQGLRLIYYSQIVNDFQKGDIAEGYSVSREKKESFPLTVTSAQKNPTAFYLCASSSKGGGQFFGPGTRLTVL.

The rearrangement links TRBV5-1 to TRBJ1-2; TRBD1 matches 8 bases. The CDR3 spans 13 residues. The V segment lost 3 bases and the J segment 8 bases; nucleotides outside the gene matches: 6. The germline gives CDR1 SGHRS, CDR2 YFSETQ. The CDR3 coding sequence is TGCGCCAGCAGCTCCGGACAGGGTCAAGGCTACACCTTC. It is translated as CASSSGQGQGYTF.

This rearrangement joins TRBV10-3 to TRBJ1-4; 7 nucleotides agree with TRBD1. CDR1 and CDR2 from the germline V gene are ENHRY and SYGVKD. The CDR3 runs 15 residues. V was pared by 2 bases and J by 5 bases, with 5 bases of the junction left unmatched. CDR3 amino acids: CAISETRGINEKLFF. The CDR3 coding sequence is TGTGCCATCAGTGAGACCAGGGGGATCAATGAAAAACTGTTTTTT.

V gene TRBV19 combines with J gene TRBJ1-1, with D perhaps TRBD1 (5 bases). The CDR3 consists of 14 residues. Germline-derived CDR1 and CDR2 are LNHDA and SQIVND (reference sequence). The germline V and J ends were trimmed by 1 base and 5 bases, with 11 bases remaining between them. The CDR3: CASSIGGEGTEAFF. In DNA, the CDR3 is TGTGCCAGTAGTATAGGGGGGGAGGGAACTGAAGCTTTCTTT.

This chain links TRBV28 with TRBJ2-3; D is unresolved. The germline V gene has CDR1 MDHEN and CDR2 SYDVKM. The length of the CDR3 is 13 residues. Trimming cost V 6 bases and J 0 bases, with 7 bases left between them. Written as DNA, the CDR3 is TGTGCCAGCAGCCTATCTAGCACAGATACGCAGTATTTT. This translates into CASSLSSTDTQYF.

This clone was observed a handful of times. The V and J genes are TRBV2 and TRBJ1-2; D might be TRBD1 (6 bases). With 5 bases removed from V and 5 bases from J, the gap between germline ends came to 18 bases. This CDR3 region has 15 residues. The V gene's germline CDR1 is SNHLY and CDR2 FYNNEI. The CDR3 spells CASSYKGGSPYGYTF. CDR3 coding DNA: TGTGCCAGCAGTTACAAAGGGGGAAGCCCTTATGGCTACACCTTC.